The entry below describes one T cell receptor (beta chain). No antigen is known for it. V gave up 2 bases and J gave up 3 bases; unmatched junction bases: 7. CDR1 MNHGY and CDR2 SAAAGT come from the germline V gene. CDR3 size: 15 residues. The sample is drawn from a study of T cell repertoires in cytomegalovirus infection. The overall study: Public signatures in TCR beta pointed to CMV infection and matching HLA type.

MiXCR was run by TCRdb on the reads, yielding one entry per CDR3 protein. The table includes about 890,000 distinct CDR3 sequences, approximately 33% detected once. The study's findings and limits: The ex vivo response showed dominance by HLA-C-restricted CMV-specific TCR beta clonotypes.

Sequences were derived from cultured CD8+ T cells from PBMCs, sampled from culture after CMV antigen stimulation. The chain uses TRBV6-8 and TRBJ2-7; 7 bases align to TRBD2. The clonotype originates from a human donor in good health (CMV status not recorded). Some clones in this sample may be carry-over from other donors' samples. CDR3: CASSYASGGSYEQYV. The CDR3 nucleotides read TGTGCCAGCAGTTACGCTAGCGGAGGTAGCTACGAGCAGTACGTC.